These 14 T cell receptor beta chains were all obtained from the same sample, sequenced in a study of glioma-infiltrating T cells. The iRepertoire nested amplicon-rescue multiplex PCR amplified TCR alpha and beta CDR3s from RNA. MiXCR was run by TCRdb on the multiplex PCR reads, yielding one entry per CDR3 protein. The sample contains approximately 400,000 distinct CDR3 sequences, around 45% of which appear only once. Sequencing used glioma tissue, nonneoplastic brain tissue, or PBMCs (not recorded which). These receptors were taken from a human donor with low-grade glioma or glioblastoma, undergoing nonglioma brain surgery, or in good health (not recorded which).

V is TRBV19 and J is TRBJ2-5; D possibly corresponds to TRBD2 (5 bases). Trimming removed 1 base at V and 3 bases at J, with 6 bases between. Germline loops: CDR1 LNHDA, CDR2 SQIVND (reference sequence). The CDR3 covers 13 residues. The CDR3 DNA is TGTGCCAGTAGTATAGGAGGGAAAGAGACCCAGTACTTC. Translation gives CASSIGGKETQYF.

This rearrangement joins TRBV28 to TRBJ2-7; maybe TRBD2 (6 bases). CDR3 length equals 16 residues. CDR1 is MDHEN, CDR2 SYDVKM, per germline. The V and J ends lost 5 bases and 1 base respectively, with 18 bases between them. The CDR3 DNA reads as TGTGCCAGCAGTGACCCGGGACTTTCTAATTCCTACGAGCAGTACTTC. Translating gives CASSDPGLSNSYEQYF.

This clonotype occurred once. The final CDR3 position lacks the conserved phenylalanine or tryptophan, pointing to a likely read error. V is TRBV20-1 and J is TRBJ1-2; D gene unclear. V lost 3 bases, J lost 4 bases, and 9 bases lay in between. The CDR3 has 12 amino acids. In germline, CDR1 is DFQATT, CDR2 SNEGSKA (reference sequence). CDR3 residues: CSASGTLYGYTS. CDR3 sequence (DNA): TGCAGTGCTAGCGGCACTCTCTATGGCTACACCTCC.

This clonotype was recorded many times. V usage is TRBV28 and J usage is TRBJ1-1, with D hard to call. The CDR3 is 12 residues long. Germline CDR1 reads MDHEN; CDR2 reads SYDVKM. V gave up 6 bases and J gave up 5 bases, with 10 bases separating them. This CDR3 is CASSRRWTEAFF. The CDR3 nucleotides are TGTGCCAGCAGCCGCCGATGGACTGAAGCTTTCTTT. The full variable domain, completed using reference TRBV28 and TRBJ1-1, is DVKVTQSSRYLVKRTGEKVFLECVQDMDHENMFWYRQDPGLGLRLIYFSYDVKMKEKGDIPEGYSVSREKKERFSLILESASTNQTSMYLCASSRRWTEAFFGQGTRLTVV.

This clonotype was seen at least ten times. This chain joins TRBV28 and TRBJ2-7; D not certain. CDR1 and CDR2 from the germline V gene are MDHEN and SYDVKM. This CDR3 is 13 amino acids long. The ends were cut back, 5 bases at V and 4 bases at J, with 12 bases in the middle. CDR3 sequence reads: CASSLSFDYEQYF. The CDR3 DNA is TGTGCCAGCAGTCTCTCCTTCGATTACGAGCAGTACTTC.

This clonotype showed up just a few times. The gene calls are TRBV19 and TRBJ1-1; 8 bases fit TRBD1. J lost 7 bases, V lost 2 bases, and 6 bases had no gene match. CDR1 and CDR2 from the germline V gene are LNHDA and SQIVND (reference sequence). The length of the CDR3 is 14 residues. The CDR3 loop reads CASSILGQGGEAFF. In DNA form, the CDR3 reads TGTGCCAGTAGTATACTCGGACAGGGTGGTGAAGCTTTCTTT. The entire variable domain, with the rest obtained from reference TRBV19 and TRBJ1-1, is as follows: DGGITQSPKYLFRKEGQNVTLSCEQNLNHDAMYWYRQDPGQGLRLIYYSQIVNDFQKGDIAEGYSVSREKKESFPLTVTSAQKNPTAFYLCASSILGQGGEAFFGQGTRLTVV.

On this clonotype itself: A much larger clone differs by one base, so this may be a read error. The chain carries TRBV6-2 or TRBV6-3 and TRBJ2-7; D not resolved. This CDR3 is built from 13 residues. Deletions cut 5 bases from V and 12 bases from J, with 20 bases between. CDR1 MNHEY and CDR2 SVGEGT come from the germline V gene. CDR3 amino acids: CASSDTPGRVPYF. The CDR3 DNA follows: TGTGCCAGCAGTGACACCCCAGGAAGGGTGCCGTACTTC.

This clonotype was detected once. This sequence joins TRBV29-1 and TRBJ2-3; possible D gene TRBD2, 5 bases. Trimming cost V 8 bases and J 2 bases, with 20 bases left between them. This CDR3 contains 15 residues. The V gene's germline CDR1 is SQVTM and CDR2 ANQGSEA. The CDR3 sequence: CSLLGGSGPTDTQYF. CDR3 sequence (DNA): TGCAGCCTCCTGGGTGGAAGCGGCCCCACAGATACGCAGTATTTT.

A remark on this clonotype: A read error may be the cause here, since a much bigger clone is one base away. This rearrangement joins TRBV7-9 to TRBJ1-1; D may be TRBD1 (6 bases). This CDR3 is built from 14 residues. Germline V gene data show CDR1 as SEHNR and CDR2 as FQNEAQ (reference sequence). V dropped 5 bases and J dropped 3 bases, with 13 bases sitting between them. The CDR3 coding sequence is TGTGCCAGCAGCCGCCCCGAGGGGGACACTGAAGCTTTCTTT. It translates to CASSRPEGDTEAFF.

The chain combines TRBV19 with TRBJ2-7; 7 bases are a match to TRBD1. The germline V gene has CDR1 LNHDA and CDR2 SQIVND (reference sequence). The CDR3 length is 15 residues. J gave up 5 bases and V 5 bases, and 12 bases lay outside the gene matches. CDR3 nucleotide sequence: TGTGCCAGTAGTCCCTATAGGGGGACAGTGGACGAGCAGTACTTC. Protein: CASSPYRGTVDEQYF.

This clonotype was counted between two and nine times. This chain joins TRBV7-9 and TRBJ1-2; D remains ambiguous. With 1 base removed from V and 5 bases from J, the gap between germline ends came to 8 bases. Germline lookup yields CDR1 SEHNR and CDR2 FQNEAQ (reference sequence). This CDR3 contains 13 residues. The CDR3 bases are TGTGCCAGCAGCTTAGGGGTTACGTATGGCTACACCTTC. This encodes CASSLGVTYGYTF.

This clonotype was picked up many times. This chain uses TRBV6-1 with TRBJ1-5; no clear D. V was shortened by 6 bases and J by 7 bases, with 7 bases between the two germline ends. The germline CDR1 and CDR2 sequences are MNHNS and SASEGT. This CDR3 is built from 11 residues. Here the CDR3 reads CASSGPQPQHF. The CDR3 coding sequence is TGTGCCAGCAGCGGCCCGCAGCCCCAGCATTTT.

This clonotype was observed a few times. The chain has TRBV18 and TRBJ2-2; tentatively, D is TRBD2 (5 bases). The V end lost 2 bases, the J end lost 5 bases, and 9 bases lay between the germline ends. CDR1 and CDR2 from the germline V gene are KGHSH and LQKENI. CDR3 length equals 14 residues. CDR3 sequence: CASSPNGETGELFF. The CDR3, as DNA: TGTGCCAGCTCACCAAACGGGGAGACCGGGGAGCTGTTTTTT.

The chain combines TRBV18 with TRBJ1-2, with TRBD1 matching 8 bases. V was clipped by 2 bases and J by 13 bases; unmatched bases: 15. The CDR3 extends over 15 amino acids. Germline CDR1 and CDR2: KGHSH and LQKENI. CDR3 sequence (DNA): TGTGCCAGCTCACCATCCGGGACAGGTCCTCTTGGCGGCACCTTC. This sequence encodes CASSPSGTGPLGGTF.